Shown below are 19 T cell receptor beta chains from a single sample sequenced in a study of OX40 agonist ivuxolimab in advanced cancers. The data were produced by immunoSEQ multiplex PCR, yet TCRdb's version contains in-frame clones alone and is incomplete. The repertoire holds about 67,000 clones, with 90% to 95% as singletons. The sequencing used CD4+ or CD8+ T cells sorted from blood, collected in a trial of the OX40 agonist ivuxolimab. These receptors were obtained from an adult with an advanced solid tumor such as melanoma, head and neck, liver or kidney cancer.

The chain is built from TRBV7-2 and TRBJ2-1; unclear D gene. V dropped 1 base and J dropped 10 bases, with 11 bases sitting between them. The germline V gene has CDR1 SGHTA and CDR2 FQGNSA. This CDR3 has 13 amino acids. CDR3 DNA: TGTGCCAGCAGCTTAGAACCCGGCGGCGAGCAGTTCTTC. It specifies CASSLEPGGEQFF.

The chain couples TRBV19 to TRBJ2-7, with TRBD1 identical over 9 bases. V shed 8 bases and J 1 base; nucleotides not matched to a gene: 6. This CDR3 region has 14 residues. Per the germline V gene, CDR1 is LNHDA and CDR2 is SQIVND (reference sequence). The CDR3 DNA is TGTGCCAGTCGATCGGACAGGGGATCCTACGAGCAGTACTTC. Residues: CASRSDRGSYEQYF.

The V call is TRBV2, the J call TRBJ1-2; D remains unclear. This CDR3 region has 14 residues. From germline, CDR1 is SNHLY and CDR2 FYNNEI. The V end lost 2 bases, the J end lost 2 bases, and 9 bases lay between the germline ends. The CDR3 DNA reads TGTGCCAGCAGTGAACTCAAGGCCAACTATGGCTACACCTTC. Amino acids: CASSELKANYGYTF. Combining the CDR3 with reference TRBV2 and TRBJ1-2 gives the whole variable domain EPEVTQTPSHQVTQMGQEVILRCVPISNHLYFYWYRQILGQKVEFLVSFYNNEISEKSEIFDDQFSVERPDGSNFTLKIRSTKLEDSAMYFCASSELKANYGYTFGSGTRLTVV.

This clone has a single count. The rearrangement joins TRBV19 to TRBJ2-7; 7 positions match TRBD2. V lost 5 bases and J lost 3; bases outside the gene matches: 10. The CDR3 sequence is 15 residues long. Germline V gene sequence: CDR1 LNHDA, CDR2 SQIVND (reference sequence). The CDR3 sequence is CASSSQRAGNYEQYF. CDR3 coding DNA: TGTGCCAGTAGTTCTCAGCGAGCGGGGAACTACGAGCAGTACTTC.

This clone has just one count. In nucleotides, the CDR3 is TGTGCCAGCAGCGCGAAGGGGTCTAACTATGGCTACACCTTC. Its translation: CASSAKGSNYGYTF. This rearrangement joins TRBV11-3 to TRBJ1-2; a possible D gene is TRBD1 (5 bases). V lost 5 bases and J lost 0, with 10 bases in between. CDR1 SGHNT and CDR2 YENEEA come from the germline V gene. The CDR3 is made up of 14 amino acids.

V usage is TRBV7-9 and J usage is TRBJ1-2; possibly TRBD1 for D (5 bases). Trimming removed 5 bases at V and 8 bases at J, with 15 bases between. This CDR3 spans 13 amino acids. Germline CDR1 and CDR2: SEHNR and FQNEAQ (reference sequence). Here the CDR3 DNA reads TGTGCCAGCAGCCTGGAGGGGCGCGGGGGCTACACCTTC. Its translation is CASSLEGRGGYTF.

The chain uses TRBV18 and TRBJ2-1, with TRBD2 matching over 10 bases. Germline CDR1 is KGHSH and CDR2 is LQKENI. The CDR3 totals 16 residues. Unmatched junction bases numbered 7, after V lost 2 bases and J lost 6 bases. The CDR3 here is CASSPISSGRVNEQFF. CDR3 DNA: TGTGCCAGCTCACCAATATCTAGCGGGAGAGTCAATGAGCAGTTCTTC.

The chain carries TRBV29-1 and TRBJ2-2; D is undetermined. The CDR3 has 13 residues. Germline CDR1 is SQVTM and CDR2 is ANQGSEA. This chain's CDR3 is CTTTDIYTGELFF. DNA for the CDR3: TGCACCACTACGGATATTTACACCGGGGAGCTGTTTTTT.

The CDR3 DNA sequence: TGTGCCAGCAGCTTAGGTCAGCGTACAACTAATGAAAAACTGTTTTTT. Translated, it gives CASSLGQRTTNEKLFF. V usage is TRBV7-9 and J usage is TRBJ1-4; no clear D. Germline V gene data show CDR1 as SEHNR and CDR2 as FQNEAQ (reference sequence). Trimming removed 1 base at V and 0 bases at J, with 9 bases between. The CDR3 totals 16 residues.

The chain joins TRBV29-1 to TRBJ2-3, with D hard to call. This CDR3 spans 12 amino acids. Germline-derived CDR1 and CDR2 are SQVTM and ANQGSEA. Between the trimmed V and J ends, which lost 2 bases and 1 base, there was a span of 4 bases. CDR3 nucleotide sequence: TGCAGCGTTGAAAAGGGCACAGATACGCAGTATTTT. Protein sequence: CSVEKGTDTQYF.

V usage is TRBV10-3 and J usage is TRBJ2-1; 9 nucleotides line up with TRBD2. This CDR3 contains 15 residues. Germline V gene sequence: CDR1 ENHRY, CDR2 SYGVKD. J lost 8 bases, V lost 4 bases, and 9 bases had no gene match. CDR3 region: CAISGLSGSVYEQFF. The CDR3 DNA sequence: TGTGCCATCAGTGGTCTTAGCGGGAGTGTCTATGAGCAGTTCTTC.

The V and J genes are TRBV5-1 and TRBJ2-3, with 12 nucleotides matching TRBD1. After removal of 1 base from V and 0 bases from J, the junction contained 12 bases not matched to a gene. The germline V gene encodes CDR1 SGHRS and CDR2 YFSETQ. The CDR3 contains 20 residues. The CDR3 region is CASSLPGQGATFPSTDTQYF. The CDR3 DNA reads TGCGCCAGCAGCTTGCCGGGACAGGGGGCCACCTTCCCTAGCACAGATACGCAGTATTTT.

Only one count was recorded for this clone. The chain links TRBV28 to TRBJ1-4, with 7 bases fitting TRBD1. The CDR3 has 13 residues. Losses at the gene ends were 4 bases for V and 7 bases for J; bases not matched to a gene: 3. Germline V lookup: CDR1 MDHEN, CDR2 SYDVKM. In DNA form, the CDR3 reads TGTGCCAGCAGTTGGGCAGGGGGTGAAAAACTGTTTTTT. This codes for CASSWAGGEKLFF.

This chain links TRBV6-5 with TRBJ1-5, with 7 bases matching TRBD1. Germline trimming cut 4 bases from V and 6 bases from J; bases unmatched to any gene: 9. Germline CDR1 is MNHEY and CDR2 is SVGAGI. This CDR3 has 15 residues. The CDR3 DNA reads as TGTGCCAGCAGTTTTGCCGGGACAGTGGGTCAGCCCCAGCATTTT. It codes for CASSFAGTVGQPQHF.

This chain joins TRBV11-3 and TRBJ2-3; no clear D. This CDR3 has 15 residues. The germline V gene has CDR1 SGHNT and CDR2 YENEEA. The V and J ends lost 2 bases and 1 base respectively, with 10 bases between them. CDR3 amino acids: CASSLFSGGTDTQYF. In DNA form, the CDR3 reads TGTGCCAGCAGCTTATTCTCTGGCGGCACAGATACGCAGTATTTT.

This chain joins TRBV28 and TRBJ2-1; 8 bases line up with TRBD2. Germline V gene sequence: CDR1 MDHEN, CDR2 SYDVKM. The V gene end was trimmed by 8 bases and the J gene end by 6 bases; junction bases not matched to a gene: 6. This CDR3 is 13 amino acids long. The DNA of the CDR3 is TGTGCCAGCGTGACGGGGGGGCTCAATGAGCAGTTCTTC. Its protein product is CASVTGGLNEQFF. Together with reference TRBV28 and TRBJ2-1, the CDR3 gives the full variable domain: DVKVTQSSRYLVKRTGEKVFLECVQDMDHENMFWYRQDPGLGLRLIYFSYDVKMKEKGDIPEGYSVSREKKERFSLILESASTNQTSMYLCASVTGGLNEQFFGPGTRLTVL.

The CDR3 DNA sequence: TGTGCCAGTAGTAGACTAGCGGACTCGAACACCGGGGAGCTGTTTTTT. It codes for CASSRLADSNTGELFF. The chain joins TRBV19 to TRBJ2-2; 9 bases are shared with TRBD2. The germline V gene has CDR1 LNHDA and CDR2 SQIVND (reference sequence). This CDR3 is 16 amino acids long. Trimming cost V 4 bases and J 0 bases; bases outside gene matches: 3.

V usage is TRBV21-1 and J usage is TRBJ2-3. TRBV21-1 corresponds to a pseudogene. CDR3 length equals 15 residues. The DNA of the CDR3 is TGTGCCAGCAGCAAGGGTCGAGCTAGCACAGATACGCAGTATTTT. This sequence encodes CASSKGRASTDTQYF.

V is TRBV11-1 and J is TRBJ1-1; perhaps TRBD1 as D (6 bases). V shed 4 bases and J shed 1 base, with 13 bases lying between them. Germline V gene lookup returns CDR1 SGHAT and CDR2 FQDESV (reference sequence). There are 15 residues in the CDR3. Here the CDR3 reads CASSSYGQSNTEAFF. In DNA, the CDR3 is TGTGCCAGCAGCTCCTACGGACAGTCGAACACTGAAGCTTTCTTT.